The present T cell receptor beta chain was sequenced within a study of patients and donors after allogeneic stem cell transplantation. This clonotype appeared many times. TCRdb independently ran MiXCR on the RT-PCR reads; one entry per CDR3 protein. This sample carries 150,000 to 200,000 distinct CDR3 sequences, about 29% of them seen once, and the ten largest clones take 3.2%. Germline V lookup: CDR1 KGHSY, CDR2 FQNENV. The CDR3 has 14 amino acids. V lost 4 bases to trimming and J lost 6 bases; unmatched junction nucleotides: 5. The chain joins TRBV16 to TRBJ1-5, with TRBD1 matching 8 bases. Sequencing was performed on blood, either unsorted or a sorted T cell fraction (not recorded which). This TCR derives from a human donor who was either an allogeneic HSCT recipient or a stem cell or donor lymphocyte infusion donor (not recorded which). It is not recorded whose cells these are; they may come from a transplant donor. The CDR3 DNA sequence: TGTGCCAGCAGCCGGACAGGGATGGGTCAGCCCCAGCATTTT. Protein: CASSRTGMGQPQHF.